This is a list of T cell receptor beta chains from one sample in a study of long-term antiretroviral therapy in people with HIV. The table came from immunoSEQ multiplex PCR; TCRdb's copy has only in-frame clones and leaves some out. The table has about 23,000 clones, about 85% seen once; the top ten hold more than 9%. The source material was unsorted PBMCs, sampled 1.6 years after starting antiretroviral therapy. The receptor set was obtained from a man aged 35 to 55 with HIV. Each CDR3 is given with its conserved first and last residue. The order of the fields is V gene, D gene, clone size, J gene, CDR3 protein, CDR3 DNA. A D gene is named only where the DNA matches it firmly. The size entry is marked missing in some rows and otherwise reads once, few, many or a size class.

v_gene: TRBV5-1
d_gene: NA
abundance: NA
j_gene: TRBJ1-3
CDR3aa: CASSLDTAGNTIYF
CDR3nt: TGCGCCAGCAGCTTGGACACAGCTGGAAACACCATATATTTT

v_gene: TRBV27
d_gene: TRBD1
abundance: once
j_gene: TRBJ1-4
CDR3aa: CASSPLGQGRLREKLFF
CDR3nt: TGTGCCAGCAGTCCCCTGGGACAGGGGAGGTTAAGAGAAAAACTGTTTTTT

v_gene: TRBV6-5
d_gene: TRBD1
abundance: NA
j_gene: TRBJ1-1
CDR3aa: CASSYSGQGLEAFF
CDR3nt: TGTGCCAGCAGTTACTCGGGACAGGGTTTAGAAGCTTTCTTT

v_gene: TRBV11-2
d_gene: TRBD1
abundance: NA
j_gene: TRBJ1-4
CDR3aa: CASSSMTGRGEKLFF
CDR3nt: TGTGCCAGCAGCTCGATGACAGGGCGCGGCGAAAAACTGTTTTTT

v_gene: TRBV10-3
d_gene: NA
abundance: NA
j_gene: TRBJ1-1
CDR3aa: CAISGQNTEAFF
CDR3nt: TGTGCCATCAGTGGCCAGAACACTGAAGCTTTCTTT

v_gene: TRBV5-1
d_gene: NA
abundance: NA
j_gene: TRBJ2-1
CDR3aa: CASSLGHRGSSYNEQFF
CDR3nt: TGCGCCAGCAGCTTGGGCCATCGGGGGAGCTCCTACAATGAGCAGTTCTTC

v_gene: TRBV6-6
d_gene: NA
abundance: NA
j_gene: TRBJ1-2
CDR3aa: CASSLIGAENGYTF
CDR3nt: TGTGCCAGCAGTTTAATCGGGGCGGAGAATGGCTACACCTTC

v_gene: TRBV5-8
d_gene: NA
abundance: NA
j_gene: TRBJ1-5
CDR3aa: CASSLGRNQPQHF
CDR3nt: TGTGCCAGCAGCTTAGGGAGAAATCAGCCCCAGCATTTT

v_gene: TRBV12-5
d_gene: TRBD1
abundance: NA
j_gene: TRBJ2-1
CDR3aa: CASGFPGQERYNEQFF
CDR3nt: TGTGCTAGTGGTTTCCCGGGACAGGAAAGATACAATGAGCAGTTCTTC

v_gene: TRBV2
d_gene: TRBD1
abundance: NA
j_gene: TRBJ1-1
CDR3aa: CASPTGDTEAFF
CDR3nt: TGTGCCAGCCCGACAGGGGACACTGAAGCTTTCTTT

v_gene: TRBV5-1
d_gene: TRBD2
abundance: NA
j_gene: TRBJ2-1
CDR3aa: CASSSAGTSGGMFF
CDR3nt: TGCGCCAGCAGCTCGGCGGGGACTAGCGGGGGGATGTTCTTC

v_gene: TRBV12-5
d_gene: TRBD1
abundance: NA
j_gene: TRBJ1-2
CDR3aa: CASGPDRGYGYTF
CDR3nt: TGTGCTAGTGGACCCGACAGGGGCTATGGCTACACCTTC

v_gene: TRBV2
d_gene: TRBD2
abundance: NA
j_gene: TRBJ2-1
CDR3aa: CASSASLGPGGYNEQFF
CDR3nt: TGTGCCAGCAGTGCATCTCTAGGGCCGGGGGGGTACAATGAGCAGTTCTTC

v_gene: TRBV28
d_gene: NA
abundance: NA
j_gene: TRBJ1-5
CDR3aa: CASSSRPSNQPQHF
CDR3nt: TGTGCCAGCAGTTCCAGACCTAGCAATCAGCCCCAGCATTTT

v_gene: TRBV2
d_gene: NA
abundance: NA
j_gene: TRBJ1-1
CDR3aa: CASSERQGLYAEAFF
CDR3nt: TGTGCCAGCAGTGAAAGGCAGGGGCTATATGCTGAAGCTTTCTTT